What follows is one T cell receptor beta chain and its context. The antigen it recognizes is unknown. No quality values exist for individual bases; no much larger clone is one base distant. The germline V gene supplies CDR1 LGHNA and CDR2 YNFKEQ. The CDR3 runs 15 residues from the cysteine to the phenylalanine. Of all the DNA, just the CDR3 is kept, 45 bases in frame from base 1. V is cut by 4 bases and J by 4 bases, and the space between the germline ends is 14 bases. The data originate from a study of shared clonotypes between healthy human individuals (dated by TCRdb to the early 2020s). At the level of the whole study: Two women and a few men aged 18 to 49 years were included in the cohort. Leukapheresis yielded between about 0.9 and 9.5 billion PBMCs per donor. For each donor, three plates each were used for CD4 naive and CD4 memory, two plates were used for CD8 naive, and one plate was used for CD8 memory. The study deeply sequenced blood TCR repertoires of several healthy adults to estimate repertoire size and the extent of clonotype sharing between individuals. To increase sequencing depth and limit assay-specific biases, TCR repertoire library preparation and sequencing were carried out by different laboratories using diverse techniques.

Healthy HIV-negative adults with no recently reported acute infections or vaccinations were included as donors. Every donor was a Caucasian adult living in Nashville, Tennessee, USA. Magnetic negative selection was used to enrich CD4+ T cells, after which naive cells were positively selected on CD45RA and the negative fraction became the memory subset. After blood collection by leukapheresis, PBMCs were isolated using Ficoll-Histopaque density gradient centrifugation and then cryopreserved in the vapor phase of liquid nitrogen. Analytical flow cytometry was used to check the purity and quantity of each magnetically sorted T cell population. Genomic DNA was isolated from each sorted fraction and quantified by UV absorbance on a Nanodrop 2000c. Study-level results and caveats: Naive subsets generally had larger estimated clonotype richness than memory subsets did. Because the study included a small number of donors, the genetic and exposure-history diversity represented was limited. Across a few donors, around 5% of naive CD4, 3% to 4% of naive CD8, around 2.1% of memory CD4, and over 0.35% of memory CD8 clonotypes were shared. Sampling was restricted to blood, and TCR repertoires in tissue are likely to differ from TCR repertoires in blood. Incomplete sequencing was indicated by rarefaction of sorted-subset datasets, despite the large sequencing depth. Compared with non-shared clonotypes, the clonotypes found in all four sorted-subset donors had higher generation probabilities. Pairwise subsampling indicated that sequencing depth was expected to affect the degree of clonotype sharing among donors.

TCR CDR3 regions were amplified from genomic DNA by multiplex PCR using the deep immunoSEQ assay. Extracted genomic DNA from each cell subset was distributed evenly across all wells of several immunoSEQ 96-well plates, and each plate was treated as a replicate. Each replicate PCR for sorted subsets received about 220 ng genomic DNA, equal to tens of thousands of T cell genomes. The purified libraries were quantified using a Qubit 3.0 fluorometer, sized with a Bioanalyzer 2100, and then quantified again using the KAPA Library Quantification kit. Each immunoSEQ 96-well plate was sequenced on its own single-read 150-cycle Illumina NextSeq 550 flow cell. In the source study's methods: Because the immunoSEQ output included only junctional sequences and no quality scores, the filtering could not be the same as the filtering used for full-length reads. To assign V/J genes and CDR3, sequences were annotated using PyIR, a Python wrapper for IgBLAST v1.9, with IMGT germline references. Reads were removed for weak V/J assignments (E-value above 1e-6), missing CDR3, stop codons, out-of-frame junctions, or ambiguous translated residues. A V3J clonotype was defined by an identical inferred V gene, J gene, and CDR3 amino acid sequence. Percentage overlap between repertoires was computed as shared unique clonotypes divided by the size of the smaller repertoire. Richness of each repertoire was evaluated using RTK rarefaction, the Chao1 estimator, and Recon v2.1 estimates of unobserved clonotypes. Generation probabilities were computed with OLGA for all TCRbeta clonotypes obtained by the gDNA method from several donors. TCRdb retrieved this table from immuneACCESS and kept in-frame rearrangements only. Not all clones are present; in checked studies, unresolved V genes account for under half, and no reason is known for the remainder. V, J and clone size reflect that table, while D and trimming were determined from the DNA. This sample comprises 1.6 million or so clones, 98% to 99% of them detected only once. The ten largest clonotypes hold about 0.34% of the sample.

Sequencing input: naive CD4+ T cells sorted from blood. The sample's cell subset or site label is to be understood as: CD45RA+ positively selected. Here the chain combines TRBV4-2 and TRBJ2-4; perhaps TRBD2 is the D gene, with 6 bases matching. This clonotype was sampled from a man between 25 and 39 years old in good health. The CDR3: CASSPLGGSKNIQYF. The nucleotide sequence is given as TGTGCCAGCAGCCCCCTGGGGGGATCGAAAAACATTCAGTACTTC.